What follows are 20 T cell receptor beta chains derived from one specimen sequenced in a study of blood T cell repertoires in COVID-19. This table comes from immunoSEQ multiplex PCR, and its TCRdb copy is limited to in-frame clones, with some not included. The top ten hold 11% to 15% of the sample, which has under 40,000 clones, 87% seen once. The sample consisted of peripheral blood. The receptor source for this set is a man aged 60 to 75 with active COVID-19.

The chain employs TRBV6-5 and TRBJ1-1; weak D call: TRBD1 (5 bases). Germline V CDR1 and CDR2: MNHEY, SVGAGI. V was pared by 7 bases and J by 4 bases, with 10 bases between. The CDR3 has 12 amino acids. CDR3 nucleotides: TGTGCCAGCACAGGGCCCGGCACTGAAGCTTTCTTT. It encodes CASTGPGTEAFF.

This clone was observed once. The V gene is TRBV5-1, the J gene TRBJ2-1; 9 positions agree with TRBD2. Germline CDR1 and CDR2: SGHRS and YFSETQ. The CDR3 runs to 16 residues. The V gene end was trimmed by 0 bases and the J gene end by 8 bases; junction bases not matched to a gene: 9. CDR3 region: CASSLGGRAASYEQFF. Written as DNA, the CDR3 is TGCGCCAGCAGCTTGGGCGGGAGGGCCGCCAGCTATGAGCAGTTCTTC.

This chain links TRBV24-1 with TRBJ2-3, with a tentative D call TRBD2 (7 bases). Germline V gives CDR1 KGHDR, CDR2 SFDVKD. The CDR3 covers 17 residues. With 2 bases removed from V and 2 bases from J, the gap between germline ends came to 16 bases. CDR3 DNA: TGTGCCACCAGTGATTCCGGAGGGGGGGGATACACAGATACGCAGTATTTT. This encodes CATSDSGGGGYTDTQYF.

The rearrangement links TRBV7-2 to TRBJ2-7, with 8 bases that match TRBD1. Per the germline V gene, CDR1 is SGHTA and CDR2 is FQGNSA. With V trimmed by 3 bases and J by 2 bases, 6 bases remained unmatched. The CDR3 is made up of 15 amino acids. CDR3 sequence reads: CASSLTGDLAYEQYF. The CDR3 coding sequence is TGTGCCAGCAGCTTGACAGGGGATTTAGCCTACGAGCAGTACTTC.

The chain employs TRBV19 and TRBJ2-2; TRBD2 matches at 9 bases. Germline V gene sequence: CDR1 LNHDA, CDR2 SQIVND (reference sequence). V was clipped by 3 bases and J by 4 bases; unmatched bases: 3. There are 15 residues in the CDR3. CDR3 protein: CASSIGAGGTGELFF. The CDR3 DNA reads TGTGCCAGTAGTATTGGAGCGGGAGGCACCGGGGAGCTGTTTTTT.

In this sample, this clone turned up once. The chain employs TRBV9 and TRBJ2-4; 9 nucleotides align to TRBD1. Germline lookup yields CDR1 SGDLS and CDR2 YYNGEE. Trimming took 3 bases from V and 6 from J; bases not matched to a gene: 7. The CDR3 runs 15 residues. CDR3 sequence reads: CASSAPGQGRNIQYF. CDR3 coding DNA: TGTGCCAGCAGCGCCCCCGGACAGGGGAGAAACATTCAGTACTTC.

The chain has TRBV5-5 and TRBJ2-2; D is ambiguous. Germline V gene sequence: CDR1 SGHKS, CDR2 YYEKEE (reference sequence). V gave up 0 bases and J gave up 2 bases, with 5 bases separating them. The CDR3 spans 14 residues. The CDR3 spells CASSLGPNTGELFF. CDR3 bases: TGTGCCAGCAGCTTGGGGCCTAACACCGGGGAGCTGTTTTTT.

The chain combines TRBV12-3 or TRBV12-4 with TRBJ1-5; D remains ambiguous. The CDR3 spans 13 residues. The V end lost 9 bases, the J end lost 1 base, and 10 bases lay between the germline ends. CDR3 DNA: TGTGCCAGTAGCACGGGGAGCAATCAGCCCCAGCATTTT. Protein product: CASSTGSNQPQHF.

This chain links TRBV18 with TRBJ2-3; 10 bases are shared with TRBD1. With V trimmed by 5 bases and J by 1 base, 6 bases remained unmatched. The germline gives CDR1 KGHSH, CDR2 LQKENI. CDR3 size: 16 residues. The CDR3 coding sequence is TGTGCCAGCTCAGCGGGACAGGGGATCCGCACAGATACGCAGTATTTT. Encoded protein: CASSAGQGIRTDTQYF.

V and J are TRBV4-1 and TRBJ1-1; 10 bases align to TRBD1. Germline trimming cut 3 bases from V and 5 bases from J; bases unmatched to any gene: 6. The length of the CDR3 is 15 residues. CDR1 and CDR2 from the germline V gene are MGHRA and YSYEKL. The CDR3 spells CASSQRQGARTEAFF. The CDR3 DNA reads TGCGCCAGCAGCCAGAGACAGGGGGCGAGGACTGAAGCTTTCTTT.

This clone occurred a few times. The V gene is TRBV27, the J gene TRBJ2-3; 10 bases are a match to TRBD2. Germline V gene data show CDR1 as MNHEY and CDR2 as SMNVEV (reference sequence). The junction had 1 base not matched to a gene; V was cut back by 2 bases and J by 2 bases. The CDR3 is 15 residues long. CDR3 nucleotide sequence: TGTGCCAGCAGTTTACTAGCGGGGGTCACAGATACGCAGTATTTT. Translated: CASSLLAGVTDTQYF.

The genes are TRBV7-9 and TRBJ2-2, with 7 bases matching TRBD2. CDR3 size: 15 residues. Germline V gene lookup returns CDR1 SEHNR and CDR2 FQNEAQ (reference sequence). The junction had 13 bases not matched to a gene; V was cut back by 6 bases and J by 9 bases. This chain's CDR3 is CASRGGGLGIRELFF. The CDR3 nucleotides read TGTGCCAGCAGGGGCGGGGGTCTCGGGATTCGGGAGCTGTTTTTT.

The chain uses TRBV20-1 and TRBJ2-7, with unresolved D. V was clipped by 3 bases and J by 3 bases, with 21 bases between them. The CDR3 covers 16 residues. Germline CDR1 is DFQATT and CDR2 is SNEGSKA (reference sequence). The CDR3 DNA follows: TGCAGTGCTAGTTCAAATTATATAGGCGGATTCTACGAGCAGTACTTC. Translation: CSASSNYIGGFYEQYF.

The gene calls are TRBV9 and TRBJ2-2; the match to TRBD2 covers 9 bases. V lost 4 bases to trimming and J lost 6 bases; unmatched junction nucleotides: 10. This CDR3 region has 16 residues. Germline V lookup: CDR1 SGDLS, CDR2 YYNGEE. DNA of the CDR3: TGTGCCAGCAGCCCCTACACCGGACTAGCGTCCGGGGAGCTGTTTTTT. Translated, it gives CASSPYTGLASGELFF. Using reference TRBV9 and TRBJ2-2 for the parts outside the CDR3, the full variable domain is DSGVTQTPKHLITATGQRVTLRCSPRSGDLSVYWYQQSLDQGLQFLIQYYNGEERAKGNILERFSAQQFPDLHSELNLSSLELGDSALYFCASSPYTGLASGELFFGEGSRLTVL.

The rearrangement joins TRBV20-1 to TRBJ1-2; the D is unclear. CDR1 is DFQATT, CDR2 SNEGSKA, per germline (reference sequence). V lost 5 bases to trimming and J lost 4 bases, with 8 bases between them. CDR3 length: 11 amino acids. As DNA, the CDR3 is TGCAGTGCTTGGGGAGGCTATGGCTACACCTTC. Amino acids: CSAWGGYGYTF.

This clone was counted once. The V gene is TRBV5-6, the J gene TRBJ1-1; D is unresolved. Germline CDR1 is SGHDT and CDR2 is YYEEEE. V lost 0 bases and J lost 4, with 13 bases in between. This CDR3 has 15 amino acids. The CDR3 DNA follows: TGTGCCAGCAGCTTGGTTGCAACGGGAGGCACTGAAGCTTTCTTT. Translating gives CASSLVATGGTEAFF.

The chain has TRBV6-2 or TRBV6-3 and TRBJ2-1; tentatively, D is TRBD2 (5 bases). V was pared by 5 bases and J by 5 bases, with 16 bases between. Germline V gives CDR1 MNHEY, CDR2 SVGEGT. The CDR3 runs 15 residues. CDR3 sequence: CASSTRLLRNNEQFF. The CDR3 coding sequence is TGTGCCAGCAGTACCCGACTATTACGAAACAATGAGCAGTTCTTC.

The rearrangement uses TRBV7-2 and TRBJ2-1, with 8 positions matching TRBD2. Germline V gives CDR1 SGHTA, CDR2 FQGNSA. The V gene end was trimmed by 5 bases and the J gene end by 5 bases; junction bases not matched to a gene: 8. The CDR3 is made up of 15 amino acids. Here the CDR3 DNA reads TGTGCCAGCAGCCCCCGGGGGGGAGGGCACAATGAGCAGTTCTTC. It is translated as CASSPRGGGHNEQFF. Looking up the rest from reference TRBV7-2 and TRBJ2-1 gives the full variable domain: GAGVSQSPSNKVTEKGKDVELRCDPISGHTALYWYRQSLGQGLEFLIYFQGNSAPDKSGLPSDRFSAERTGGSVSTLTIQRTQQEDSAVYLCASSPRGGGHNEQFFGPGTRLTVL.

This chain joins TRBV5-6 and TRBJ2-1; D possibly corresponds to TRBD1 (6 bases). Germline loops: CDR1 SGHDT, CDR2 YYEEEE. Trimming removed 8 bases from V and 7 bases from J, with 19 bases in between. This CDR3 region has 14 residues. The CDR3 sequence is CASWGQGGRNEQFF. CDR3 sequence (DNA): TGTGCCAGTTGGGGGCAGGGCGGAAGGAATGAGCAGTTCTTC.

This clone showed up just once. CDR3 in amino acids: CATSRGLAGGSYRADTQYF. The DNA for the CDR3 is TGTGCCACCAGCAGAGGTCTAGCGGGGGGCTCATATCGGGCAGATACGCAGTATTTT. The chain recombines TRBV15 with TRBJ2-3; 11 positions match TRBD2. The J segment lost 4 bases and the V segment lost 1 base, leaving 13 bases of the junction unmatched. The germline CDR1 and CDR2 sequences are LNHNV and YYDKDF (reference sequence). The CDR3 extends over 19 amino acids.